The 17 T cell receptor beta chains below all came from one sample that was sequenced in a study of cytomegalovirus exposure and HLA in healthy donors. PCR amplification relied on 60 Vbeta primers (plus 13 Jbeta primers). Assay: immunoSEQ multiplex PCR; the TCRdb copy retains only in-frame clones and omits some. This table has some 100,000 clones, 84% appearing once. Material for sequencing was PBMCs. These receptors were taken from a woman aged 18-29 years in good health and CMV-seronegative.

This CDR3 is CASSQYMDRGGEKLFF. In DNA, the CDR3 is TGCGCCAGCAGCCAATACATGGACAGGGGGGGTGAAAAACTGTTTTTT. The gene calls are TRBV4-1 and TRBJ1-4; TRBD1 matches 10 bases. Germline CDR1 and CDR2: MGHRA and YSYEKL. Trimming took 2 bases from V and 7 from J; bases not matched to a gene: 7. The CDR3 length is 16 residues.

This clone was detected only once. The chain couples TRBV5-6 to TRBJ1-2; unclear D gene. Trimming shortened V by 0 bases and J by 3 bases, and 6 bases separated the two germline ends. CDR1 is SGHDT, CDR2 YYEEEE, per germline. This CDR3 has 13 amino acids. The CDR3: CASSLGLDYGYTF. The CDR3, as DNA: TGTGCCAGCAGCTTGGGACTAGACTATGGCTACACCTTC.

The chain links TRBV6-6 to TRBJ2-5; a possible D gene is TRBD2 (5 bases). This CDR3 is built from 15 residues. CDR1 and CDR2 (germline): MNHNY, SVGAGI (reference sequence). Trimming removed 2 bases from V and 3 bases from J, with 13 bases in between. CDR3 residues: CASSYPKNGKETQYF. The CDR3 bases are TGTGCCAGCAGTTACCCAAAGAACGGGAAAGAGACCCAGTACTTC.

The chain links TRBV4-3 to TRBJ2-5; TRBD2 might be the D (5 bases). The DNA end lines up better with TRBJ2-7; the J call may be wrong. Germline loops: CDR1 LGHNA, CDR2 YSLEER. The CDR3 loop spans 13 amino acids. DNA for the CDR3: TGCGCCAGCAGCCAAAGAAGGAGGTACGAGCAGTACTTC. Its translation: CASSQRRRYEQYF.

The chain is built from TRBV25-1 and TRBJ1-1; 9 nucleotides align to TRBD1. The J segment lost 5 bases and the V segment lost 6 bases, leaving 13 bases of the junction unmatched. CDR1 MGHDK and CDR2 SYGVNS come from the germline V gene. The length of the CDR3 is 16 residues. CDR3 sequence (DNA): TGTGCCAGCAGAATCGGACAGGGGATACTGGCGACTGAAGCTTTCTTT. This translates into CASRIGQGILATEAFF.

This clone was detected many times. This sequence joins TRBV6-1 and TRBJ2-7, with a possible D match to TRBD1 (6 bases). This CDR3 has 15 residues. The V gene lost 1 base and the J gene lost 2 bases, with 12 bases spanning the gap. Germline-derived CDR1 and CDR2 are MNHNS and SASEGT. The chain's CDR3 is CASSEDGGSPYEQYF. CDR3 bases: TGTGCCAGCAGTGAAGATGGGGGCAGTCCCTACGAGCAGTACTTC.

This rearrangement joins TRBV2 to TRBJ2-2, with 13 bases that match TRBD2. The CDR3 length is 15 residues. Germline trimming cut 8 bases from V and 5 bases from J; bases unmatched to any gene: 5. CDR1 and CDR2 from the germline V gene are SNHLY and FYNNEI. CDR3 coding DNA: TGTGCCAGCGGGGGACTAGCGGGAAGGACCGGGGAGCTGTTTTTT. It codes for CASGGLAGRTGELFF. The complete variable domain, with remaining parts taken from reference TRBV2 and TRBJ2-2, reads EPEVTQTPSHQVTQMGQEVILRCVPISNHLYFYWYRQILGQKVEFLVSFYNNEISEKSEIFDDQFSVERPDGSNFTLKIRSTKLEDSAMYFCASGGLAGRTGELFFGEGSRLTVL.

This clone was detected only a few times. The genes are TRBV5-1 and TRBJ2-1, with a weak D call TRBD2 (6 bases). The CDR3 sequence is 16 residues long. The germline V gene has CDR1 SGHRS and CDR2 YFSETQ. Trimming took 2 bases from V and 1 from J, leaving 13 bases between them. The DNA for the CDR3 is TGCGCCAGCAGCTTCTCCGCGGGGCCATCCTACAATGAGCAGTTCTTC. This codes for CASSFSAGPSYNEQFF.

In nucleotides, the CDR3 is TGTGCCAGCAGCTCTATATTCCCGGAGGGGTCAGAAAACACCATATATTTT. Protein product: CASSSIFPEGSENTIYF. The V gene is TRBV7-2, the J gene TRBJ1-3; tentatively, D is TRBD1 (5 bases). From germline, CDR1 is SGHTA and CDR2 FQGNSA. This CDR3 is 17 amino acids long. V lost 4 bases and J 6 bases, leaving 22 bases between the germline ends.

The chain links TRBV27 to TRBJ2-1; 10 bases fit TRBD2. V was pared by 4 bases and J by 2 bases, with 2 bases of the junction left unmatched. Germline values: CDR1 MNHEY, CDR2 SMNVEV (reference sequence). This CDR3 spans 15 amino acids. CDR3 amino acids: CASSYLAGAYNEQFF. In DNA, the CDR3 is TGTGCCAGCAGTTACCTAGCGGGAGCCTACAATGAGCAGTTCTTC.

The gene calls are TRBV11-3 and TRBJ2-5; possible D gene TRBD2, 5 bases. Trimming shortened V by 1 base and J by 3 bases, and 9 bases separated the two germline ends. Germline CDR1 SGHNT, CDR2 YENEEA. The CDR3 runs 14 residues. CDR3 DNA: TGTGCCAGCAGCTTAGGGAGAGGGAAAGAGACCCAGTACTTC. It translates to CASSLGRGKETQYF.

In its sample, this clone was seen once. The genes are TRBV27 and TRBJ1-1; TRBD1 matches at 7 bases. The CDR3 length is 12 residues. V dropped 8 bases and J dropped 7; count of bases not matched to a gene: 7. The germline CDR1 and CDR2 sequences are MNHEY and SMNVEV (reference sequence). The CDR3 region is CASPPGGHEAFF. In nucleotides, the CDR3 is TGTGCCAGCCCGCCAGGGGGACATGAAGCTTTCTTT.

The chain recombines TRBV18 with TRBJ1-5; TRBD1 matches 9 bases. This CDR3 spans 17 amino acids. The V and J ends lost 5 bases and 0 bases, in that order; junction bases with no gene match: 8. Germline V gives CDR1 KGHSH, CDR2 LQKENI. The chain's CDR3 is CASSSGQGRLSNQPQHF. As DNA, the CDR3 is TGTGCCAGCTCATCGGGACAGGGAAGACTTAGCAATCAGCCCCAGCATTTT.

J is TRBJ2-3 and V is TRBV5-4; possible D gene TRBD2, 5 bases. The V end lost 0 bases, the J end lost 6 bases, and 17 bases lay between the germline ends. From germline, CDR1 is SGHNT and CDR2 YYREEE (reference sequence). The length of the CDR3 is 16 residues. CDR3 sequence: CASSLGGSDLGDTQYF. The CDR3 coding sequence is TGTGCCAGCAGCTTGGGCGGGTCAGACCTCGGGGATACGCAGTATTTT.

The CDR3 loop reads CASSGTSGVPDTQYF. The CDR3 coding sequence is TGTGCCAGCAGTGGGACTAGCGGGGTACCAGATACGCAGTATTTT. The J gene is TRBJ2-3, the V gene TRBV2, with 12 bases fitting TRBD2. The CDR3 sequence is 15 residues long. Germline-derived CDR1 and CDR2 are SNHLY and FYNNEI. After removal of 4 bases from V and 4 bases from J, the junction contained 3 bases not matched to a gene.

The chain uses TRBV28 and TRBJ2-3; TRBD1 might be the D (6 bases). From germline, CDR1 is MDHEN and CDR2 SYDVKM. With 7 bases removed from V and 3 bases from J, the gap between germline ends came to 17 bases. The CDR3 is 15 residues long. Written as DNA, the CDR3 is TGTGCCAGCACCGGCCATGGACAGAGAACAGATACGCAGTATTTT. It codes for CASTGHGQRTDTQYF.

The chain uses TRBV19 and TRBJ2-1, with D maybe TRBD2 (6 bases). CDR1 is LNHDA and CDR2 is SQIVND in the germline V gene (reference sequence). The length of the CDR3 is 16 residues. V lost 7 bases and J 2 bases, leaving 18 bases between the germline ends. The CDR3 loop is CASTTLARSAYNEQFF. The CDR3 DNA follows: TGTGCCAGTACCACCCTAGCGCGATCGGCCTACAATGAGCAGTTCTTC.